Sequencing of this T cell receptor beta chain was carried out in a study of regulatory dendritic cells for organ transplantation. Study summary: Regulatory dendritic cells came from monocytes given vitamin D3 and IL-10. Study-wide points: Memory CD8+ clonal expansion seemed more limited with regulatory than mature dendritic cells. Memory T cells were less diverse than naive, with memory CD8+ most oligoclonal.

The CDR3 loop spans 15 amino acids. Per germline, CDR1 MNHEY and CDR2 SVGAGI. Trimming left V 4 bases short and J 6 bases short, with 19 bases between. Allogeneic regulatory or mature dendritic cells were co-cultured for 5 days with CFSE-labeled sorted T cells at 1:10. Measured with immunoSEQ multiplex PCR; TCRdb has only the in-frame clones, and not every one. The sample holds 9,500 to 15,000 clones, 74% seen once. With respect to this clone: Its antigen is currently unknown.

This chain uses TRBV6-5 with TRBJ2-7; D possibly corresponds to TRBD2 (5 bases). The receptor comes from a human donor in good health. The specimen sequenced was naive CD4+ T cells from blood cultured with regulatory dendritic cells. Subset: CD45RA+ naive T cells. CDR3 in DNA: TGTGCCAGCAGTTCCTTTGACCGGGAAACCCCCGAGCAGTACTTC. Protein: CASSSFDRETPEQYF.